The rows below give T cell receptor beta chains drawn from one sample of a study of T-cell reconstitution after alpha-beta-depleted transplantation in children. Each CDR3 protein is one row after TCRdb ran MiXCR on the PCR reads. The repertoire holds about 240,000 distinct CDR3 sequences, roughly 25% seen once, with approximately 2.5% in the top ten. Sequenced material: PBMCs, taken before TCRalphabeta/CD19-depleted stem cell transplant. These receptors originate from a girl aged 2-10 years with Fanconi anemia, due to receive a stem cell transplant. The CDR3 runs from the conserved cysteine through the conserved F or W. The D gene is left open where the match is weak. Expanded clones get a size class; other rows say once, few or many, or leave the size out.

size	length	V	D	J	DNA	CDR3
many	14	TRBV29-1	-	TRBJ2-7	TGCAGCGTTGTGGGGGGGACAGATCCCTACGAGCAGTACTTC	CSVVGGTDPYEQYF
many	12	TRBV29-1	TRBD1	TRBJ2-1	TGCAGCGGGACAGGGGGCGGGAATGAGCAGTTCTTC	CSGTGGGNEQFF
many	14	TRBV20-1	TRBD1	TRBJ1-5	TGCAGTGCTAGTCCCAGGGGGCTTCGTCAGCCCCAGCATTTT	CSASPRGLRQPQHF
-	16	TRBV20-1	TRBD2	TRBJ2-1	TGCAGTGCTAGAGGGATAGGGGTGGGGGGGTACAATGAGCAGTTCTTC	CSARGIGVGGYNEQFF
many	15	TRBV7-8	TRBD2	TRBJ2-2	TGTGCCAGCAGCTTGAGCGGGAAGGACACCGGGGAGCTGTTTTTT	CASSLSGKDTGELFF
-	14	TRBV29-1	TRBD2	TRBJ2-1	TGCAGCGTCGGGACTAGCGTTACGGGCAATGAGCAGTTCTTC	CSVGTSVTGNEQFF
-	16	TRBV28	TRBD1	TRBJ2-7	TGTGCCAGCAGTTTCCCGCGGACAGGAAATCCTAACGAGCAGTACTTC	CASSFPRTGNPNEQYF
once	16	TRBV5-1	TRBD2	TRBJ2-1	TGCGCCAGCAGCTTGGCAGGACTAGCGGGGGGGAGTGAGCAGTTCTTC	CASSLAGLAGGSEQFF
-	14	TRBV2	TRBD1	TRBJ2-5	TGTGCCAGCAGTGCGAACAGGGGGCAAGAGACCCAGTACTTC	CASSANRGQETQYF
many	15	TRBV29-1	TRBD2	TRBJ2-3	TGCAGCGTTGCCGGGGCCGGGGGGGCCACAGATACGCAGTATTTT	CSVAGAGGATDTQYF
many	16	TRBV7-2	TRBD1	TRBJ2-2	TGTGCCAGCAGCCAAGGGACAGGGCTAAACACCGGGGAGCTGTTTTTT	CASSQGTGLNTGELFF
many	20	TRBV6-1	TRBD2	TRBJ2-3	TGTGCCAGCAGTGCCGGGACTAGCGGGGGGGAGTTGGGGAGCACAGATACGCAGTATTTT	CASSAGTSGGELGSTDTQYF
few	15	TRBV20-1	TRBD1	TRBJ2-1	TGCAGTGTTAGCGGCAGCGGACAGGGGGCGGCTGAGCAGTTCTTC	CSVSGSGQGAAEQFF
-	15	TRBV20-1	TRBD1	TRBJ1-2	TGCAGTGCTAGTCGGAGGGACAGGGGAGTCTATGGCTACACCTTC	CSASRRDRGVYGYTF
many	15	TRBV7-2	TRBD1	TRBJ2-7	TGTGCCAGCAGCTTTAACGGAGACAGGGGCTACGAGCAGTACTTC	CASSFNGDRGYEQYF
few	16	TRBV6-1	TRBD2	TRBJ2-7	TGTGCCAGCAGCGGACTAGCGGGAGGGCGTTTTTACGAGCAGTACTTC	CASSGLAGGRFYEQYF
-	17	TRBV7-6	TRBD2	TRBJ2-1	TGTGCCAGCAGCCCGGGACTAGCGGGAGTTACTGTCAATGAGCAGTTCTTC	CASSPGLAGVTVNEQFF
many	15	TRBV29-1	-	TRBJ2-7	TGCAGCGTTGAAGATCACGATAAGACAGGTTACGAGCAGTACTTC	CSVEDHDKTGYEQYF
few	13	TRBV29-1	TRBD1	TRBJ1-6	TGCAGCGTACAAGGGACAGGGGATTCACCCCTCCACTTT	CSVQGTGDSPLHF
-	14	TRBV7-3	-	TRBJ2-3	TGTGCCAGCAGCTCGACGCCAGGCACAGATACGCAGTATTTT	CASSSTPGTDTQYF
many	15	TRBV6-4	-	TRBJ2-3	TGTGCCAGCAGTGACCACGGTGCTAGCACAGATACGCAGTATTTT	CASSDHGASTDTQYF
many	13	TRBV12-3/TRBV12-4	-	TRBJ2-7	TGTGCCAGCAGTTTAGTTCAGGGCTACGAGCAGTACTTC	CASSLVQGYEQYF
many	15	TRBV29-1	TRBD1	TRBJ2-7	TGCAGCGTTGAGTCTATCGGCAGGGGGACCTACGAGCAGTACTTC	CSVESIGRGTYEQYF
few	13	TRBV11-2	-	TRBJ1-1	TGTGCCAGCCCAGTTGAGAAGAACACTGAAGCTTTCTTT	CASPVEKNTEAFF
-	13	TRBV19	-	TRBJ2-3	TGTGCCAGTCGGACCGCCAGCACAGATACGCAGTATTTT	CASRTASTDTQYF
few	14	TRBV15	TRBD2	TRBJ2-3	TGTGCCACCGATAGCGGGGGAAGGACAGATACGCAGTATTTT	CATDSGGRTDTQYF
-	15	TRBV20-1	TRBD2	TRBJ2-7	TGCAGTGCTAGCCCTCTAGCGGGAGGCGCCTACGAGCAGTACTTC	CSASPLAGGAYEQYF
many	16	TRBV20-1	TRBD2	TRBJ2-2	TGCAGTGCTAACCCATCTAGGCGGGGGGAAACCGGGGAGCTGTTTTTT	CSANPSRRGETGELFF
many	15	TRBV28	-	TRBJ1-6	TGTGCCAGCAGTTTCTCAGGGATATATAATTCACCCCTCCACTTT	CASSFSGIYNSPLHF
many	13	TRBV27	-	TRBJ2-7	TGTGCCAGCAGTTTTACCCGCTCCTACGAGCAGTACTTC	CASSFTRSYEQYF
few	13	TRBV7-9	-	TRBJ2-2	TGTGCCAGCAGCTTGGCATACAAGCGGGAGCTGTTTTTT	CASSLAYKRELFF
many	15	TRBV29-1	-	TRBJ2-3	TGCAGCGTTCCCTTGCGGGCGAGGGGCACAGATACGCAGTATTTT	CSVPLRARGTDTQYF
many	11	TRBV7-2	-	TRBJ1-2	TGTGCCAACTGGCGTATAAAGGGCTACACCTTC	CANWRIKGYTF
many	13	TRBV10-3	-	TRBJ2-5	TGTGCCATCAGTGAACGGACTGAAGAGACCCAGTACTTC	CAISERTEETQYF
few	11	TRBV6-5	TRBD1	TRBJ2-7	TGTGCCAGCACTCAGGGGGACGAGCAGTACTTC	CASTQGDEQYF
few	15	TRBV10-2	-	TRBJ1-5	TGCGCCAGCTGTCCTGTAGACAGTAGCAATCAGCCCCAGCATTTT	CASCPVDSSNQPQHF
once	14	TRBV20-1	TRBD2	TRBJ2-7	TGCAGTGCTAGGAGGTCTAGCGGCTCCTACGAGCAGTACTTC	CSARRSSGSYEQYF
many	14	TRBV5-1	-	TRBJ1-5	TGCGCCAGCAGCTCGACAGGCCTCAATCAGCCCCAGCATTTT	CASSSTGLNQPQHF
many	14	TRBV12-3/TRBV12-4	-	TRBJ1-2	TGTGCCAGCAGTTCCTTTGGGTCCAACTATGGCTACACCTTC	CASSSFGSNYGYTF
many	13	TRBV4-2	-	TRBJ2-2	TGTGCCAGCAGCTACCCTGGGGAAGGGGAGCTGTTTTTT	CASSYPGEGELFF
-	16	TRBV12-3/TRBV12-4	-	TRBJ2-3	TGTGCCAGCAGTTTGTCGCCGGGCACCACCGGGGATACGCAGTATTTT	CASSLSPGTTGDTQYF
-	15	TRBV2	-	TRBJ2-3	TGTGCCAGCAGTCCCTTCGCGGCTAGCACAGATACGCAGTATTTT	CASSPFAASTDTQYF
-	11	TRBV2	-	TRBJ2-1	TGTGCCAGCAGTCGGGGGAAGGAGCAGTTCTTC	CASSRGKEQFF
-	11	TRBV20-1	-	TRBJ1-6	TGCAGTGCTATGTCCTTTTCACCCCTCCACTTT	CSAMSFSPLHF
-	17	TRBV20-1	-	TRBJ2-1	TGCAGTGCTAGAGGCTTTGGGTCTAGTAACTCCTACAATGAGCAGTTCTTC	CSARGFGSSNSYNEQFF
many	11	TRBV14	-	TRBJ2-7	TGTGCCAGCAGCCGGGACTCCGAGCAGTACTTC	CASSRDSEQYF
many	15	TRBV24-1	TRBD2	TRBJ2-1	TGTGCCACCAGTGGCGGTAGCGGGAGGTACAATGAGCAGTTCTTC	CATSGGSGRYNEQFF
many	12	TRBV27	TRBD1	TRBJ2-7	TGTGCCAGCAGCATGACAGGGTTCGAGCAGTACTTC	CASSMTGFEQYF
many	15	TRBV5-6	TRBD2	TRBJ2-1	TGTGCCAGCAGCTTGCTAGCGGGAGGCTACAATGAGCAGTTCTTC	CASSLLAGGYNEQFF
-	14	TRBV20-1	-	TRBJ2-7	TGCAGTGCTAGTGGCAGCGCGAGTCTATACGAGCAGTACTTC	CSASGSASLYEQYF
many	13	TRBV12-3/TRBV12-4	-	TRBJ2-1	TGTGCCAGCAGTTTTACAGAGTACAATGAGCAGTTCTTC	CASSFTEYNEQFF
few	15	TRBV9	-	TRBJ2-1	TGTGCCAGCAGCGCAGGGGGGGGGTCCTACAATGAGCAGTTCTTC	CASSAGGGSYNEQFF